This T cell receptor beta chain was recovered during a study of T cells expressing NK-cell markers. Study background: Sorted T-cell subsets CD3+CD56+NKG2C+, CD3+CD56+NKG2C- and CD3+CD56-NKG2C+ were TCR beta-sequenced. Within the sequenced cohort of eight donors, seven exhibited HCMV seropositivity and one was seronegative. The study's findings and limits: The study found dominant NKG2C+ clonotypes at roughly 1.0-8% of CD8+ T cells in roughly six donors.

A 5'RACE template switching approach incorporating UMIs was used to make TCR beta cDNA. TCRdb reprocessed the 5' RACE reads, with one entry per CDR3 protein and no DNA. The specimen's table records about 260,000 distinct CDR3 sequences. Of note for this clonotype: Antigen specificity is unknown.

The CDR3 has 16 residues. The sequenced sample consisted of blood T cells: a sorted CD56 or NKG2C T cell subset, CD4+ or CD8+ T cells, or bulk PBMC T cells (not recorded which). This chain uses TRBV12-3 or TRBV12-4 with TRBJ1-4; there is no DNA to check the TCRdb D call of TRBD1. This receptor was identified in a woman aged 18 to 75 in good health. The CDR3 is CASSTGQKSTNEKLFF.